The T cell receptor (beta chain) described here comes from a study of OX40 agonist ivuxolimab in advanced cancers. The protocol was immunoSEQ multiplex PCR, while the TCRdb copy is restricted to in-frame clones and leaves out a portion. The sample lists over 55,000 clones; roughly nine tenths were seen once. V lost 5 bases and J 5 bases, leaving 15 bases between the germline ends. Germline V gives CDR1 LNHDA, CDR2 SQIVND (reference sequence). The CDR3 is made up of 14 amino acids. The chain links TRBV19 to TRBJ2-5; D is perhaps TRBD1 (6 bases). The source is an adult with an advanced solid tumor such as melanoma, head and neck, liver or kidney cancer. The input for sequencing was CD4+ or CD8+ T cells sorted from blood, taken in a trial of the OX40 agonist ivuxolimab. The CDR3 sequence is CASSSRQDKETQYF. The CDR3 DNA follows: TGTGCCAGTAGTTCCCGACAGGATAAGGAGACCCAGTACTTC.